The next 9 T cell receptor beta chains were all read from a single sample in a study of T cell changes during pregnancy in multiple sclerosis. Some clones are missing from TCRdb's copy, which holds only in-frame ones; the method was immunoSEQ multiplex PCR. The sample gives around 75,000 clones, 90% to 95% of which show up once; just under 0.3% is in the top ten. The sequencing used CD4+ T cells from peripheral blood mononuclear cells, collected in the third trimester of pregnancy. The receptors were gathered from a female donor in good health, enrolled as a control in a pregnancy study.

The V and J genes are TRBV5-1 and TRBJ2-5; 9 positions match TRBD2. The CDR3 totals 16 residues. Germline assignment: CDR1 SGHRS and CDR2 YFSETQ. With V trimmed by 0 bases and J by 2 bases, 5 bases remained unmatched. Written as DNA, the CDR3 is TGCGCCAGCAGCTTGGTTGGCGGGGGGGTACAAGAGACCCAGTACTTC. It translates to CASSLVGGGVQETQYF.

J is TRBJ2-7 and V is TRBV4-3, with 7 positions matching TRBD1. J lost 2 bases, V lost 3 bases, and 10 bases had no gene match. The length of the CDR3 is 16 residues. Germline V gene data show CDR1 as LGHNA and CDR2 as YSLEER. CDR3 amino acids: CASSQLLQGPTYEQYF. CDR3 bases: TGCGCCAGCAGCCAGTTGTTACAGGGGCCAACCTACGAGCAGTACTTC.

The table lists this clone with a count of one. The chain uses TRBV4-3 and TRBJ2-5; maybe TRBD2 (6 bases). Germline CDR1 reads LGHNA; CDR2 reads YSLEER. This CDR3 contains 13 residues. Trimming removed 1 base from V and 5 bases from J, with 8 bases in between. CDR3 in DNA: TGCGCCAGCAGCCAAGTTGGGGGGGAGACCCAGTACTTC. This gives the protein CASSQVGGETQYF.

The chain employs TRBV11-1 and TRBJ2-1; 10 positions match TRBD2. The CDR3 is 17 residues long. V was clipped by 4 bases and J by 7 bases; unmatched bases: 13. Germline V gives CDR1 SGHAT, CDR2 FQDESV (reference sequence). The CDR3 sequence is CASSSRRLAGGRNEQFF. CDR3 nucleotides: TGTGCCAGCAGCTCCCGCCGATTAGCGGGGGGCCGTAATGAGCAGTTCTTC.

The rearrangement links TRBV9 to TRBJ1-5, with D uncertain. The germline V and J ends were trimmed by 7 bases and 1 base, with 6 bases remaining between them. The germline V gene encodes CDR1 SGDLS and CDR2 YYNGEE. This CDR3 contains 12 residues. The CDR3 bases are TGTGCCAGCGGGCAGAGCAATCAGCCCCAGCATTTT. It specifies CASGQSNQPQHF.

The rearrangement joins TRBV18 to TRBJ1-5, with TRBD1 identical over 9 bases. V shed 3 bases, J shed 4 bases, and the junction held 1 base outside the gene matches. Germline-derived CDR1 and CDR2 are KGHSH and LQKENI. The CDR3 has 14 amino acids. The CDR3 spells CASSPGQGNQPQHF. CDR3 in DNA: TGTGCCAGCTCACCGGGACAGGGAAATCAGCCCCAGCATTTT.

The J gene is TRBJ1-1, the V gene TRBV6-5; TRBD1 aligns across 7 bases. The germline CDR1 and CDR2 sequences are MNHEY and SVGAGI. The trim removed 6 bases at V and 11 bases at J, leaving 12 bases unmatched. This CDR3 has 13 residues. CDR3 in DNA: TGTGCCAGCAGAGGGGTTGGCGACAGGGAGGCTTTCTTT. Translated: CASRGVGDREAFF.

The chain links TRBV11-3 to TRBJ2-5, with 7 bases fitting TRBD1. The CDR3 contains 14 residues. Per germline, CDR1 SGHNT and CDR2 YENEEA. Germline trimming cut 0 bases from V and 3 bases from J; bases unmatched to any gene: 1. The CDR3 sequence is CASSLDTGEETQYF. For the CDR3, the DNA is TGTGCCAGCAGCTTAGACACAGGGGAAGAGACCCAGTACTTC.

The V call is TRBV15, the J call TRBJ1-1; D not certain. The CDR3 totals 14 residues. Germline values: CDR1 LNHNV, CDR2 YYDKDF (reference sequence). Trimming removed 2 bases from V and 5 bases from J, with 12 bases in between. This CDR3 is CATSRSLAWTEAFF. The CDR3 bases are TGTGCCACCAGCAGATCGCTAGCCTGGACTGAAGCTTTCTTT.